This section outlines one TCR beta chain sequence together with its context. This CDR3 is built from 18 residues. Germline CDR1 SGHVS, CDR2 FQNEAQ. Trimming left V 5 bases short and J 0 bases short, with 22 bases between. This sample is part of a study of cytomegalovirus exposure and HLA in healthy donors. This PCR relied on a set of 60 Vbeta primers and 13 Jbeta primers. Clones were read by immunoSEQ multiplex PCR, and TCRdb kept only the in-frame ones, dropping some. Here the sample spans about 150,000 clones, about four fifths being singletons. The chain has TRBV7-8 and TRBJ1-2; tentative D call: TRBD1 (5 bases). Sequencing used PBMCs. This clonotype originated in a man aged 18 to 29 in good health and CMV-seronegative. The CDR3 coding sequence is TGTGCCAGCAGCACCCGAGAAGGGGCAGTCCAATCTAACTATGGCTACACCTTC. Its translation is CASSTREGAVQSNYGYTF.